This TCR beta chain emerged from a study of identical twins. Overall study results and limits: Sharing of beta out-of-frame sequences by twins showed a weaker excess. The more abundant beta clonotypes in cord blood had fewer insertions, and memory repertoires did not show this.

Among all donors, each was a healthy Caucasian. The CDR3 consists of 16 residues. Germline CDR1 is KGHSH and CDR2 is LQKENI. V shed 6 bases, J shed 9 bases, and the junction held 12 bases outside the gene matches. Notes on this clonotype: Its antigen is unidentified.

TCRdb redid the calling of the 5' RACE reads with MiXCR, one entry per CDR3 protein. In the table there are some 900,000 distinct CDR3 sequences, roughly an eighth of which are singletons. The data were also submitted as part of a second study, on yellow fever vaccine responses in identical twins. That work states: Twins showed a vaccine T cell response that reportedly seemed partly convergent, partly personalized.

This TCR was sampled from a woman in her late teens or twenties in good health. The chain links TRBV18 to TRBJ2-3; 13 positions agree with TRBD2. The material sequenced was PBMCs. CDR3 bases: TGTGCCAGCTCCCTCGGACTAGCGGGGGTAAGGCCGACGCAGTATTTT. Translating it yields CASSLGLAGVRPTQYF.